These 6 T cell receptor beta chains were all obtained from the same sample, sequenced in a study of blood T cell repertoires in COVID-19. Profiled with immunoSEQ multiplex PCR; TCRdb holds only in-frame clones, not every one. The sample shows roughly 380,000 clones, 89% of them seen only once. Sequenced: peripheral blood. These receptors were obtained from a woman between 40 and 55 years old with COVID-19, enrolled during active disease.

The chain couples TRBV4-3 to TRBJ1-2; 8 nucleotides agree with TRBD1. V gave up 5 bases and J gave up 4 bases; unmatched junction bases: 6. CDR1 LGHNA and CDR2 YSLEER come from the germline V gene. The length of the CDR3 is 14 residues. CDR3 coding DNA: TGCGCCAGCAGCGGACCGGGACAGGTCTATGGCTACACCTTC. This encodes CASSGPGQVYGYTF.

This chain uses TRBV28 with TRBJ1-3, with D maybe TRBD1 (5 bases). V was clipped by 6 bases and J by 0 bases, with 15 bases between them. Looked up from germline, CDR1 is MDHEN and CDR2 is SYDVKM. The CDR3 contains 16 residues. The CDR3 loop reads CASSLTGPFSGNTIYF. CDR3 DNA sequence: TGTGCCAGCAGCCTTACAGGACCTTTCTCTGGAAACACCATATATTTT.

The chain links TRBV5-1 to TRBJ1-1; D is unresolved. The CDR3 spans 13 residues. V was clipped by 4 bases and J by 3 bases, with 10 bases between them. Germline CDR1 and CDR2: SGHRS and YFSETQ. The CDR3: CASSVNTHTEAFF. The CDR3 DNA reads as TGCGCCAGCAGCGTAAACACCCACACTGAAGCTTTCTTT. Filled out from reference TRBV5-1 and TRBJ1-1, the complete variable domain reads KAGVTQTPRYLIKTRGQQVTLSCSPISGHRSVSWYQQTPGQGLQFLFEYFSETQRNKGNFPGRFSGRQFSNSRSEMNVSTLELGDSALYLCASSVNTHTEAFFGQGTRLTVV.

J is TRBJ2-1 and V is TRBV23-1; 8 nucleotides align to TRBD1. TRBV23-1 is labeled an ORF, and its function is uncertain. V shed 4 bases and J 1 base; nucleotides not matched to a gene: 9. CDR3 length: 17 residues. This CDR3 is CASSREAGGESYNEQFF. In DNA form, the CDR3 reads TGCGCCAGCAGTCGAGAGGCAGGGGGCGAATCCTACAATGAGCAGTTCTTC.

The gene calls are TRBV7-2 and TRBJ1-5, with a weak D call TRBD1 (5 bases). The germline CDR1 and CDR2 sequences are SGHTA and FQGNSA. The ends were cut back, 5 bases at V and 3 bases at J, with 14 bases in the middle. The CDR3 covers 15 residues. In DNA form, the CDR3 reads TGTGCCAGCAGCCCCAGGGTCCGCCTCAATCAGCCCCAGCATTTT. Protein: CASSPRVRLNQPQHF. The full variable domain, its missing parts supplied by reference TRBV7-2 and TRBJ1-5, is GAGVSQSPSNKVTEKGKDVELRCDPISGHTALYWYRQSLGQGLEFLIYFQGNSAPDKSGLPSDRFSAERTGGSVSTLTIQRTQQEDSAVYLCASSPRVRLNQPQHFGDGTRLSIL.

The chain employs TRBV28 and TRBJ1-6; perhaps TRBD1 as D (5 bases). Germline V gene sequence: CDR1 MDHEN, CDR2 SYDVKM. Trimming cost V 7 bases and J 7 bases, with 14 bases left between them. The CDR3 length is 14 residues. The CDR3 bases are TGTGCCAGCACATCAGGGTATCGAAATTCACCCCTCCACTTT. This codes for CASTSGYRNSPLHF.